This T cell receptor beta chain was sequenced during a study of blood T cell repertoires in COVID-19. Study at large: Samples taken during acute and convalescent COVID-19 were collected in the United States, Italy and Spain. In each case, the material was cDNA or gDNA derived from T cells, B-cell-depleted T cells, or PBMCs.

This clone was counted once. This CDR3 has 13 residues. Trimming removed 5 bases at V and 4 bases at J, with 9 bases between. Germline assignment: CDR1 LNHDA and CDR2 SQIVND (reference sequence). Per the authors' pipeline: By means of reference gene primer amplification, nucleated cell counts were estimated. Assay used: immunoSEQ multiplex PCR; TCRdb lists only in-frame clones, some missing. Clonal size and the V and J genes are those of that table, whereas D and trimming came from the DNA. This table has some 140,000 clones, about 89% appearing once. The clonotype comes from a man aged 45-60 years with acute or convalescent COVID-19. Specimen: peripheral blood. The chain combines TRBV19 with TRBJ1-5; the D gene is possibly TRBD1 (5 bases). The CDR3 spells CASSFPGNQPQHF. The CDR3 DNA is TGTGCCAGTAGTTTTCCAGGGAATCAGCCCCAGCATTTT.